The 8 T cell receptor beta chains below all came from one sample that was sequenced in a study of OX40 agonist ivuxolimab in advanced cancers. Clones were read by immunoSEQ multiplex PCR, and TCRdb kept only the in-frame ones, dropping some. The table includes 34,000 or so clones, over 80% detected once. The source was CD4+ or CD8+ T cells sorted from blood, collected in a trial of the OX40 agonist ivuxolimab. The receptors were sampled from an adult with an advanced solid tumor such as melanoma, head and neck, liver or kidney cancer.

The chain carries TRBV6-1 and TRBJ2-7, with D possibly being TRBD1 (5 bases). Germline V CDR1 and CDR2: MNHNS, SASEGT. Trimming took 2 bases from V and 0 from J, leaving 8 bases between them. The CDR3 consists of 14 residues. The CDR3 protein is CASSEWGLSYEQYV. The CDR3 region has the DNA TGTGCCAGCAGTGAATGGGGCCTCTCCTACGAGCAGTACGTC.

The rearrangement joins TRBV19 to TRBJ2-1; maybe TRBD2 (6 bases). Per germline, CDR1 LNHDA and CDR2 SQIVND (reference sequence). V was pared by 6 bases and J by 3 bases, with 9 bases between. CDR3 length: 13 amino acids. CDR3 sequence (DNA): TGTGCCAGTAGGGAGGGGTTCTACAATGAGCAGTTCTTC. Protein product: CASREGFYNEQFF.

This clone was seen just once. The chain carries TRBV18 and TRBJ2-2, with a weak D call TRBD1 (5 bases). The CDR3 consists of 17 residues. V lost 2 bases and J 3 bases, leaving 16 bases between the germline ends. From germline, CDR1 is KGHSH and CDR2 LQKENI. The CDR3 loop is CASSPFKDTLYTGELFF. The CDR3 bases are TGTGCCAGCTCACCATTCAAGGACACCTTGTACACCGGGGAGCTGTTTTTT.

This chain uses TRBV9 with TRBJ2-5; maybe TRBD2 (5 bases). The assigned J gene may be wrong: the sequence end matches TRBJ2-7 better. This CDR3 comprises 14 residues. From germline, CDR1 is SGDLS and CDR2 YYNGEE. CDR3 in DNA: TGTGCCAGCAGCTCACCTCTAGCCCCCTACGAGCAGTACTTC. Translation: CASSSPLAPYEQYF.

The chain uses TRBV29-1 and TRBJ1-2, with D tentatively TRBD1 (6 bases). The CDR3 is 15 residues long. The V gene lost 3 bases and the J gene lost 4 bases, with 18 bases spanning the gap. In germline, CDR1 is SQVTM, CDR2 ANQGSEA. In nucleotides, the CDR3 is TGCAGCGTTGAGGGGGGCGCCCCTAATCTCTATGGCTACACCTTC. Translating it yields CSVEGGAPNLYGYTF.

This clone was detected only a few times. The V call is TRBV10-3, the J call TRBJ1-5; D gene uncertain. V was clipped by 2 bases and J by 0 bases, with 8 bases between them. This CDR3 contains 15 residues. Germline V gene sequence: CDR1 ENHRY, CDR2 SYGVKD. The CDR3 here is CAISEGQDSNQPQHF. Here the CDR3 DNA reads TGTGCCATCAGTGAGGGGCAGGATAGCAATCAGCCCCAGCATTTT.

The rearrangement joins TRBV6-5 to TRBJ2-1; TRBD1 might be the D (6 bases). The CDR3 extends over 12 amino acids. Germline CDR1 is MNHEY and CDR2 is SVGAGI. Trimming removed 7 bases from V and 10 bases from J, with 14 bases in between. The CDR3 coding sequence is TGTGCCAGCAAGACCAGGGGCGGAGAGCAGTTCTTC. Protein sequence: CASKTRGGEQFF.

The chain carries TRBV7-9 and TRBJ1-3; D may be TRBD1 (6 bases). V lost 6 bases and J lost 5, with 20 bases in between. CDR3 length: 16 residues. Germline V CDR1 and CDR2: SEHNR, FQNEAQ (reference sequence). The CDR3 DNA reads as TGTGCCAGCAGACCCTCCTCCGGGACACCGCGAAACACCATATATTTT. As protein: CASRPSSGTPRNTIYF.